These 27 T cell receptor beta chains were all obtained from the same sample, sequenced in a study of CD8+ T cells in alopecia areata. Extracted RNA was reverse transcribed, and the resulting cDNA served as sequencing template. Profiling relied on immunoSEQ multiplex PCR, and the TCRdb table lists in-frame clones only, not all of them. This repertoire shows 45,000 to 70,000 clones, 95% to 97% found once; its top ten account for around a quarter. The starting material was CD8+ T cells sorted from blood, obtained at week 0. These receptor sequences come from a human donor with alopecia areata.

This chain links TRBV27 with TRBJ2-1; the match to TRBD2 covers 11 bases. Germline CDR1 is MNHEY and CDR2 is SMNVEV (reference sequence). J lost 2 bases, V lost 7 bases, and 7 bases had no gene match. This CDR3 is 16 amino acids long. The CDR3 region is CASTAGTSGTYNEQFF. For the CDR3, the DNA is TGTGCCAGCACTGCCGGGACTAGCGGAACCTACAATGAGCAGTTCTTC.

CDR3 in amino acids: CASSYASGVAGELFF. In nucleotides, the CDR3 is TGTGCCAGCAGCTACGCTTCAGGGGTCGCCGGGGAGCTGTTTTTT. The chain joins TRBV6-5 to TRBJ2-2, with a tentative D call TRBD1 (6 bases). This CDR3 has 15 residues. V was cut by 6 bases and J by 6 bases, with 17 bases left in between. Per the germline V gene, CDR1 is MNHEY and CDR2 is SVGAGI.

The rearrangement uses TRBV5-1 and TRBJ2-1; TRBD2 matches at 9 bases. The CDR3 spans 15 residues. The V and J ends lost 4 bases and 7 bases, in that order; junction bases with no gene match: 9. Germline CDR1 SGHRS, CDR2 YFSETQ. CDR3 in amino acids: CASSLPGRGGNEQFF. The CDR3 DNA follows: TGCGCCAGCAGCCTCCCAGGGCGGGGGGGGAATGAGCAGTTCTTC.

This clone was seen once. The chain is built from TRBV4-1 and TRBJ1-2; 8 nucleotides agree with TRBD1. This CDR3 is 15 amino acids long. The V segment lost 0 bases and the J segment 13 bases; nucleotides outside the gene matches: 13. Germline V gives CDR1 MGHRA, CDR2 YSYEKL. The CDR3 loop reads CASSQEPGTGLFSTF. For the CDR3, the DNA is TGCGCCAGCAGCCAAGAACCCGGGACAGGTCTTTTTTCCACCTTC.

For the CDR3, the DNA is TGTGCCAGCAGCTTGAAAGACAGGAACACAGATACGCAGTATTTT. It encodes CASSLKDRNTDTQYF. The chain has TRBV5-4 and TRBJ2-3; tentative D call: TRBD1 (6 bases). The CDR3 is 15 residues long. Trimming removed 1 base from V and 2 bases from J, with 11 bases in between. Per germline, CDR1 SGHNT and CDR2 YYREEE (reference sequence).

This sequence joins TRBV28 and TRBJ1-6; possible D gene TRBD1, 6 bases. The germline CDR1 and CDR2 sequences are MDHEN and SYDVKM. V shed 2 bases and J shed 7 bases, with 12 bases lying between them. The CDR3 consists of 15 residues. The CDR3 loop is CASSLKGDGNSPLHF. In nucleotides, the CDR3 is TGTGCCAGCAGTTTAAAGGGGGACGGGAATTCACCCCTCCACTTT.

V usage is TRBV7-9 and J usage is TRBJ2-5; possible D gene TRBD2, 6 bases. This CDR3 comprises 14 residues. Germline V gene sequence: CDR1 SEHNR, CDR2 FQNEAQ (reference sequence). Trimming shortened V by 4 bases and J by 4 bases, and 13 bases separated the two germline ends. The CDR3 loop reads CASSSRLEGETQYF. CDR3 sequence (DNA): TGTGCCAGCAGCTCCAGACTAGAAGGAGAGACCCAGTACTTC.

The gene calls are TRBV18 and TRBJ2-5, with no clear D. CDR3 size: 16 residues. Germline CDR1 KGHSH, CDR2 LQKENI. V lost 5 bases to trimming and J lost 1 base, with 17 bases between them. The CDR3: CASSTRTVQIQETQYF. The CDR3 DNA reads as TGTGCCAGCTCAACCCGAACCGTACAGATCCAAGAGACCCAGTACTTC.

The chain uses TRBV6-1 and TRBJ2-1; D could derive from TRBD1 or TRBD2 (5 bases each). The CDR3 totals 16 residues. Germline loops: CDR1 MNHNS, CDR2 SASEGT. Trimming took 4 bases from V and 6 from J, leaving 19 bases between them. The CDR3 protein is CASSAGMAGNINEQFF. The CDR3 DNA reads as TGTGCCAGCAGTGCCGGGATGGCAGGGAATATCAATGAGCAGTTCTTC.

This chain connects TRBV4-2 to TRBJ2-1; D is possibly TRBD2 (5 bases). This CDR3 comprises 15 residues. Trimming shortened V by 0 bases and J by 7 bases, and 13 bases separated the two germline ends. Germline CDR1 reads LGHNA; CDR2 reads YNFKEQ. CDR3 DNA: TGTGCCAGCAGCCAAGATTCTGCGGGTGGGAATGAGCAGTTCTTC. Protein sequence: CASSQDSAGGNEQFF.

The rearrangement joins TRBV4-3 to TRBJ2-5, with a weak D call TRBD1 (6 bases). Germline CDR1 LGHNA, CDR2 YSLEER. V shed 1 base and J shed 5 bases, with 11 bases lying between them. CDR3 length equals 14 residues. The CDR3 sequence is CASSQATGWETQYF. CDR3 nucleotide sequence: TGCGCCAGCAGCCAAGCCACAGGGTGGGAGACCCAGTACTTC.

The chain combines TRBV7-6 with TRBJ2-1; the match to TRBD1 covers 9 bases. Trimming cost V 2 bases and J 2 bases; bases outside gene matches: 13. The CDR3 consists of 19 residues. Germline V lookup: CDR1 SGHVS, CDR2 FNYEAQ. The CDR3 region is CASSLHPDQDRGTYNEQFF. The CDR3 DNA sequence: TGTGCCAGCAGCTTACATCCAGATCAAGACAGGGGGACCTACAATGAGCAGTTCTTC.

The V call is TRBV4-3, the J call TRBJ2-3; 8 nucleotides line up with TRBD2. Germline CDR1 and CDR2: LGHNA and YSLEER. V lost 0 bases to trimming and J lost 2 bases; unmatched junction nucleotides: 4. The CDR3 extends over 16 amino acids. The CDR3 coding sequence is TGCGCCAGCAGCCAAGATTCTAGCGGGTCCACAGATACGCAGTATTTT. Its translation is CASSQDSSGSTDTQYF.

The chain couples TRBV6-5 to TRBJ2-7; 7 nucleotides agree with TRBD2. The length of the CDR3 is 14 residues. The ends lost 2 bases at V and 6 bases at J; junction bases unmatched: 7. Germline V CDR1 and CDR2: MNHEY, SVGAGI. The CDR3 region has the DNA TGTGCCAGCAGTTACCGGGACTACGTCCCCGAGCAGTACTTC. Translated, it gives CASSYRDYVPEQYF.

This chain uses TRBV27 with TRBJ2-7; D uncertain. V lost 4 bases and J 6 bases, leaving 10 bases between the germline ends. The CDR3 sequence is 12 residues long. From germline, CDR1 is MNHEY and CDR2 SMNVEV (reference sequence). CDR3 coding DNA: TGTGCCAGCAGTTCCCGTCTTGGCGAGCAGTACTTC. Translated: CASSSRLGEQYF.

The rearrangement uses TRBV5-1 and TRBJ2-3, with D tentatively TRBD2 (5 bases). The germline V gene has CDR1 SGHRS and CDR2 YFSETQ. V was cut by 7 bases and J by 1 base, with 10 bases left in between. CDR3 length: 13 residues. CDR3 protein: CASEADRTDTQYF. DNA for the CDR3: TGCGCCAGCGAAGCGGACCGCACAGATACGCAGTATTTT. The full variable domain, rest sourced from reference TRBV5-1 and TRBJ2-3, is KAGVTQTPRYLIKTRGQQVTLSCSPISGHRSVSWYQQTPGQGLQFLFEYFSETQRNKGNFPGRFSGRQFSNSRSEMNVSTLELGDSALYLCASEADRTDTQYFGPGTRLTVL.

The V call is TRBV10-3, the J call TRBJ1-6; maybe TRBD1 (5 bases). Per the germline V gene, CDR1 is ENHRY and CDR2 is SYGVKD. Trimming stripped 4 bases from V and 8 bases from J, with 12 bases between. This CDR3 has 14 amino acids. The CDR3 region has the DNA TGTGCCATCAGTGGGGCAGGGTTTTATTCACCCCTCCACTTT. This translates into CAISGAGFYSPLHF.

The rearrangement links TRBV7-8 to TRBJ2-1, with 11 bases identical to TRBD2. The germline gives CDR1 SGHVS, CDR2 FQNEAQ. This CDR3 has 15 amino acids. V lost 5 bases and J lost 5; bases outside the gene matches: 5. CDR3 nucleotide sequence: TGTGCCAGCAGCCCGACTAGCGGGGCAGACAATGAGCAGTTCTTC. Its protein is CASSPTSGADNEQFF.

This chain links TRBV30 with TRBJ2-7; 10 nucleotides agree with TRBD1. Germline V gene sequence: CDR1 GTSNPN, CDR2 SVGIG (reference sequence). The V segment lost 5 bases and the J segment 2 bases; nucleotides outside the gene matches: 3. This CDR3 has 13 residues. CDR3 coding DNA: TGTGCCTGGGGGACAGGGGTGGCCTACGAGCAGTACTTC. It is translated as CAWGTGVAYEQYF. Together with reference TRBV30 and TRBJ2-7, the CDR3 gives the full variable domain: SQTIHQWPATLVQPVGSPLSLECTVEGTSNPNLYWYRQAAGRGLQLLFYSVGIGQISSEVPQNLSASRPQDRQFILSSKKLLLSDSGFYLCAWGTGVAYEQYFGPGTRLTVT.

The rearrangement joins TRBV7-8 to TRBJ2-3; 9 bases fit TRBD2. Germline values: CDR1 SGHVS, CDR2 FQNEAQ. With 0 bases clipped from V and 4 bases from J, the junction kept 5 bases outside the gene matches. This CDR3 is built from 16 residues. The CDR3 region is CASSLALAGVPDTQYF. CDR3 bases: TGTGCCAGCAGCTTAGCGTTAGCGGGGGTCCCAGATACGCAGTATTTT.

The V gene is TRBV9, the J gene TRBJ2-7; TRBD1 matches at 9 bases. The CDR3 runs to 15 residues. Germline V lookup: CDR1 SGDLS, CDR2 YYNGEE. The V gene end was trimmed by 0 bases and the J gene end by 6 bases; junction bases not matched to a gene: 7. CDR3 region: CASSVDGTGSGEQYF. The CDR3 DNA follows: TGTGCCAGCAGCGTAGACGGGACAGGGTCCGGCGAGCAGTACTTC.

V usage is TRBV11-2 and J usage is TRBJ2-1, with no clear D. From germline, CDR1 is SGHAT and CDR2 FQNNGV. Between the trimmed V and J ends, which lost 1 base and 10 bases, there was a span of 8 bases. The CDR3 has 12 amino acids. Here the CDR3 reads CASSLGEVEQFF. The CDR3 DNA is TGTGCCAGCAGCTTAGGGGAAGTGGAGCAGTTCTTC.

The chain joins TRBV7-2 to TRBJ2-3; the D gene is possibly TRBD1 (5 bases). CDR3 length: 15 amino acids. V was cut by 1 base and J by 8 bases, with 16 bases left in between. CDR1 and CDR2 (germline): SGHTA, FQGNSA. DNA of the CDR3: TGTGCCAGCAGCTTAGTAGGGGCTGGCGGCGGTACGCAGTATTTT. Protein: CASSLVGAGGGTQYF.

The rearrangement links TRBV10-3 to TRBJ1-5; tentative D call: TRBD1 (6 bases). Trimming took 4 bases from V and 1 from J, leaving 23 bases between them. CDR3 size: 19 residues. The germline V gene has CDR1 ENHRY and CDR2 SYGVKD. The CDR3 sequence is CAISAVASGTSVSNQPQHF. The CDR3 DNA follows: TGTGCCATCAGTGCGGTTGCCTCCGGGACATCCGTCAGCAATCAGCCCCAGCATTTT.

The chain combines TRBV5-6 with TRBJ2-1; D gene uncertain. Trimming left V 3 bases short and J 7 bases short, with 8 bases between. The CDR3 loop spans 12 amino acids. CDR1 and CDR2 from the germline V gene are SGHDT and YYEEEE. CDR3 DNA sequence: TGTGCCAGCAGCTGGGTTAATAATGAGCAGTTCTTC. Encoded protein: CASSWVNNEQFF.

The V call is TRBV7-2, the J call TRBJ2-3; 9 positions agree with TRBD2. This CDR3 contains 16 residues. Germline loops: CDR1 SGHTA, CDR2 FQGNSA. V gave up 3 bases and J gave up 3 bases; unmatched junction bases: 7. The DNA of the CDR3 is TGTGCCAGCAGCTTCCCCCGCGCGGGGGGGACAGATACGCAGTATTTT. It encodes CASSFPRAGGTDTQYF.

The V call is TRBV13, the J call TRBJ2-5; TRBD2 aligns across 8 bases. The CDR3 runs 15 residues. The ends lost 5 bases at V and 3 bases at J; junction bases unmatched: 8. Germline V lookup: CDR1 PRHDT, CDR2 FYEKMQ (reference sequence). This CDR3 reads CASSPPLAEKETQYF. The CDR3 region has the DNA TGTGCCAGCAGCCCGCCACTAGCGGAGAAAGAGACCCAGTACTTC.